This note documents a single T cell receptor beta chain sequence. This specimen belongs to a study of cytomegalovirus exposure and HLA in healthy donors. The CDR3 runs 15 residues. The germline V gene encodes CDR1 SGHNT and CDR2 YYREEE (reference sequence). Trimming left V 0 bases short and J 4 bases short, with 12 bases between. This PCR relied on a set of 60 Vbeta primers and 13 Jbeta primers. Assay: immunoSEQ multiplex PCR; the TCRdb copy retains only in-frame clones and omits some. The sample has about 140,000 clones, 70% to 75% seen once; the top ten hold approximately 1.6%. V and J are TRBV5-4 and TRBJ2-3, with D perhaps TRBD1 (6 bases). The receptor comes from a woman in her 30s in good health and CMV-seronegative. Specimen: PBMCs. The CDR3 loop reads CASSLVGAAADTQYF. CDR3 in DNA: TGTGCCAGCAGCTTGGTGGGGGCGGCGGCAGATACGCAGTATTTT.